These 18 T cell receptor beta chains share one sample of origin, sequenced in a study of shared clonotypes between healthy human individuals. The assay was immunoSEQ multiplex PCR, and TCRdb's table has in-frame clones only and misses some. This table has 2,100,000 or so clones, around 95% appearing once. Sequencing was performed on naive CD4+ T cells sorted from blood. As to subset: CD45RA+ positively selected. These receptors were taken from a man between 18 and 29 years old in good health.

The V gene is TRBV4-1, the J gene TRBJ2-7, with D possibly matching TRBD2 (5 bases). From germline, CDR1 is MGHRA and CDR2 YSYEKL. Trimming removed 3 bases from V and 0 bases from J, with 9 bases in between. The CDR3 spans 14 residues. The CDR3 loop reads CASSHAGVSYEQYF. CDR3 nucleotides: TGCGCCAGCAGCCACGCGGGTGTCTCCTACGAGCAGTACTTC.

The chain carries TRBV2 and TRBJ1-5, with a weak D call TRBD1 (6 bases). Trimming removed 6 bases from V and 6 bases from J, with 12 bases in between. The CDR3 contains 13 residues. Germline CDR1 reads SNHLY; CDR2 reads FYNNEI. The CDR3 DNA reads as TGTGCCAGCAGGACCGGGACATTTCAGCCCCAGCATTTT. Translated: CASRTGTFQPQHF.

The CDR3 reads CASSPLDSVRETQYF. The CDR3 DNA sequence: TGTGCCAGCTCACCACTTGACAGTGTCAGGGAGACCCAGTACTTC. This chain uses TRBV18 with TRBJ2-5; tentative D call: TRBD1 (5 bases). Germline V gene data show CDR1 as KGHSH and CDR2 as LQKENI. The CDR3 length is 15 residues. Trimming took off 1 base at V and 5 bases at J, with 14 bases between the two ends.

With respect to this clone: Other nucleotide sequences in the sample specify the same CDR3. The CDR3 sequence: CASSYSGQGGEQYF. The CDR3 DNA reads as TGTGCCAGCAGTTACTCGGGACAGGGAGGCGAGCAGTACTTC. The rearrangement links TRBV6-6 to TRBJ2-7, with 9 bases identical to TRBD1. Germline V gene data show CDR1 as MNHNY and CDR2 as SVGAGI (reference sequence). The length of the CDR3 is 14 residues. With 0 bases clipped from V and 6 bases from J, the junction kept 3 bases outside the gene matches.

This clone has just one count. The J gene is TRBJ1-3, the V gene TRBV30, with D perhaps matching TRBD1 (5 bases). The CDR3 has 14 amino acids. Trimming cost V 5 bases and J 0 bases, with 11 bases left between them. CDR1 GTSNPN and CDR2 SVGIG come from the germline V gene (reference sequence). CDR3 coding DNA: TGTGCCTGGGCACAGGATTTCTCTGGAAACACCATATATTTT. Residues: CAWAQDFSGNTIYF.

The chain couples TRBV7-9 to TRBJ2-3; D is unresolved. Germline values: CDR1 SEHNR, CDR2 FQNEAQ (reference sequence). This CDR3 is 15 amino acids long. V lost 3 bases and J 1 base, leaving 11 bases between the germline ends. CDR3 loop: CASSFGRPGTDTQYF. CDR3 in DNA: TGTGCCAGCAGCTTTGGTAGGCCCGGCACAGATACGCAGTATTTT.

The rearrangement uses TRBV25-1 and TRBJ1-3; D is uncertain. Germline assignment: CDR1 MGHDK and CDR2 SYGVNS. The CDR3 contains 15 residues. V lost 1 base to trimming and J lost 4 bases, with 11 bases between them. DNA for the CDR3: TGTGCCAGCAGTGAATTCGGAACTTCCGGAAACACCATATATTTT. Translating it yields CASSEFGTSGNTIYF.

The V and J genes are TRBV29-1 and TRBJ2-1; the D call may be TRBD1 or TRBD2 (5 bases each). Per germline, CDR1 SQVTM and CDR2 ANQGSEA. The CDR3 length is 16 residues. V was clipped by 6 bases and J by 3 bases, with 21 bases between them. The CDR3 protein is CSVQPLDSGIYNEQFF. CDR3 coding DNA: TGCAGCGTCCAGCCCCTCGACAGCGGAATCTACAATGAGCAGTTCTTC.

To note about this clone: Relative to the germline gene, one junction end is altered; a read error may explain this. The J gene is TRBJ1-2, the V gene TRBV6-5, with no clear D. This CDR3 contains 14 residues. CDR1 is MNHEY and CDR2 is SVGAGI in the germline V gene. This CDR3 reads CAISENSANYGYTF. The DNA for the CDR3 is TGTGCCATCAGTGAAAATTCAGCTAACTATGGCTACACCTTC.

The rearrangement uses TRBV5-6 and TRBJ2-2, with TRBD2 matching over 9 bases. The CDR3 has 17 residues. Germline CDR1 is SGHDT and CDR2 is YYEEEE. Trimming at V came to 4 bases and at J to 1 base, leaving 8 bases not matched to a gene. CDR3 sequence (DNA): TGTGCCAGCAGCCCCGTAGCGGGAGAAGAGAACACCGGGGAGCTGTTTTTT. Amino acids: CASSPVAGEENTGELFF.

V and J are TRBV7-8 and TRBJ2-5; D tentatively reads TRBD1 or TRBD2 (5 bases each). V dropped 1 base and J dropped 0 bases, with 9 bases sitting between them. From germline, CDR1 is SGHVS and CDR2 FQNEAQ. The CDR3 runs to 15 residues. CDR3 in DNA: TGTGCCAGCAGCTTAGGGGACCCGTACCAAGAGACCCAGTACTTC. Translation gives CASSLGDPYQETQYF.

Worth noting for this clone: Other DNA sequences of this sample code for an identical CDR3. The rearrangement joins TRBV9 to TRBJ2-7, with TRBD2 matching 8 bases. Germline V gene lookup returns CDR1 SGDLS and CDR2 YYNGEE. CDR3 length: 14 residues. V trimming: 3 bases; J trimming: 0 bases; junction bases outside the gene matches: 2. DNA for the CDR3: TGTGCCAGCAGCGCCGGGACTAGCTCCTACGAGCAGTACTTC. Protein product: CASSAGTSSYEQYF.

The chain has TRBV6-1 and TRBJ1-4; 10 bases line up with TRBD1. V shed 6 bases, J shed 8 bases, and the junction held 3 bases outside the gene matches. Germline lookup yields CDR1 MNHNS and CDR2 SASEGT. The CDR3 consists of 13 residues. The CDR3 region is CASSRQGAEKLFF. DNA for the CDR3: TGTGCCAGCAGCCGACAGGGGGCCGAAAAACTGTTTTTT.

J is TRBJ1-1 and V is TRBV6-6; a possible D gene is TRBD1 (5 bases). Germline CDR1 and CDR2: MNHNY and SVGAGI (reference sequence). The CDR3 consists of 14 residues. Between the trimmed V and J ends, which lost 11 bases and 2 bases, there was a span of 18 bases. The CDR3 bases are TGTGCCGGCCAGGACATGTCTAAAAACACTGAAGCTTTCTTT. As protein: CAGQDMSKNTEAFF.

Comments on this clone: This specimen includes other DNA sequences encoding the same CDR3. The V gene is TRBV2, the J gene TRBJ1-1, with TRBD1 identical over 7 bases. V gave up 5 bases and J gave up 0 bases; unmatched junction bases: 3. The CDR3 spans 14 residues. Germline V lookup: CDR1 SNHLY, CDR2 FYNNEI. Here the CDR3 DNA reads TGTGCCAGCAGTAGACAGGGATTGAACACTGAAGCTTTCTTT. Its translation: CASSRQGLNTEAFF.

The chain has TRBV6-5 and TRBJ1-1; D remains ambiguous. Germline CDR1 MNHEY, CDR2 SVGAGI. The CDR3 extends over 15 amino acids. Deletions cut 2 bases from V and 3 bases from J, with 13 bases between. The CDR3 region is CASSYGLLADTEAFF. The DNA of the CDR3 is TGTGCCAGCAGTTACGGGCTTTTGGCGGACACTGAAGCTTTCTTT.

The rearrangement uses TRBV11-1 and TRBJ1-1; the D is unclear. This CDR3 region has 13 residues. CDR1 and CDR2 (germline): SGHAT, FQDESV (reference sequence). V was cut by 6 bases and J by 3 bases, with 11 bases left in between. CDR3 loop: CASSLFGDTEAFF. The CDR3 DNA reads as TGTGCCAGCAGTCTTTTTGGGGACACTGAAGCTTTCTTT.

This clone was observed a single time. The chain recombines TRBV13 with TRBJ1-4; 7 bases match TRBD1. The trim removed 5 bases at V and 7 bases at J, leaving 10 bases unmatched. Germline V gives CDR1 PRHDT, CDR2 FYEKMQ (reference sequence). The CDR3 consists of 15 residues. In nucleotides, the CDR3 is TGTGCCAGCAGCGCGGGACAGTCTGGGTCTGAAAAACTGTTTTTT. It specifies CASSAGQSGSEKLFF.